Listed below are T cell receptor beta chains from one sample, sequenced in a study of blood T cell repertoires in COVID-19. Using immunoSEQ multiplex PCR, the repertoire was profiled, and TCRdb retains in-frame clones only, with some absent. Of a few hundred thousand clones listed, 80% to 90% are singletons. Sequenced material: PBMCs or T cells enriched from blood (not recorded which). Receptors originate from a woman in her 40s with acute COVID-19. CDR3s include the opening cysteine and the closing phenylalanine or tryptophan. The order of the fields is J gene, V gene, CDR3 protein.

>TRBJ2-7|TRBV13
CASRRRDSSYEQYF
>TRBJ1-5|TRBV2
CASSKGQGDHQPQHF
>TRBJ2-1|TRBV11-3
CASSLVRGAYNEQFF
>TRBJ1-2|TRBV6-5
CASSRGRPNYGYTF
>TRBJ1-3|TRBV7-6
CASSLVGGQGIGNTIYF
>TRBJ1-2|TRBV4-1
CASSPSTREGDGYTF
>TRBJ2-4|TRBV4-3
CASSQESPLAKNIQYF
>TRBJ2-1|TRBV7-2
CASSLAFEVPEQFF
>TRBJ1-6|TRBV7-9
CASRQGTGTPLHF
>TRBJ1-5|TRBV7-8
CASSLVAGENQPQHF
>TRBJ2-7|TRBV20-1
CSAAGSYEQYF
>TRBJ2-1|TRBV15
CATSSLGTPGSPYNEQFF
>TRBJ1-2|TRBV27
CASSDYWTGDTNYGYTF
>TRBJ1-2|TRBV27
CASSFDRAGGYTF
>TRBJ1-3|TRBV7-9
CASSHGGVKFSGNTIYF
>TRBJ1-6|TRBV25-1
CASSGQGSRGSPLHF
>TRBJ2-5|TRBV7-9
CASSQGLAGGETQYF
>TRBJ2-1|TRBV5-1
CASSGGLAGAYEQFF
>TRBJ2-5|TRBV6-5
CASSTGGLAETQYF
>TRBJ1-2|TRBV6-5
CASSPRRSQNYGYTF
>TRBJ1-1|TRBV7-2
CASSFGQGETEAFF
>TRBJ2-5|TRBV3-1/TRBV3-2
CASSRTGAAGTQYF
>TRBJ2-1|TRBV18
CASSPEIVNEQFF
>TRBJ2-7|TRBV28
CASTGGSTYEQYF
>TRBJ2-1|TRBV7-2
CASSLADFPVGEQFF
>TRBJ1-6|TRBV28
CASRGTANSPLHF
>TRBJ1-1|TRBV21-1
CASGKTGEVVGMAFF
>TRBJ2-3|TRBV27
CASWKGSRADTQYF
>TRBJ1-1|TRBV2
CASSDGGMNTEAFF
>TRBJ1-2|TRBV9
CASSVGTGSYGYTF
>TRBJ2-3|TRBV3-1/TRBV3-2
CASSQEGRPDTQYF
>TRBJ1-2|TRBV4-3
CASSQERQIYYGYTF
>TRBJ1-4|TRBV4-1
CASSPQGRRDEKLFF
>TRBJ2-7|TRBV3-1/TRBV3-2
CASSHRAYEQYF
>TRBJ1-5|TRBV18
CASSPTTLGQGDQPQHF
>TRBJ1-6|TRBV28
CASSPRTGPVLGESSYNSPLHF
>TRBJ1-1|TRBV4-3
CASSLWTGGAYDTEAFF
>TRBJ1-4|TRBV5-4
CASSLSGEKLFF
>TRBJ2-2|TRBV18
CASSPLTPGTVKAGELFF
>TRBJ1-1|TRBV11-2
CASSLNRGNTEAFF
>TRBJ2-5|TRBV3-1/TRBV3-2
CASSARGPERETQYF
>TRBJ2-6|TRBV10-2
CASKNRGGDSGANVLTF
>TRBJ2-7|TRBV28
CASSPGGLAVHEQYF
>TRBJ2-3|TRBV11-2
CASSYKRGITDTQYF
>TRBJ2-2|TRBV24-1
CATSDPGQGNGELFF
>TRBJ2-1|TRBV25-1
CASSELAGSSYNEQFF
>TRBJ1-1|TRBV5-1
CASSLGGGAQHTEAFF
>TRBJ2-1|TRBV4-3
CASSQDRQRYNEQFF
>TRBJ2-3|TRBV4-1
CASSQAPGLAGTDTQYF
>TRBJ1-5|TRBV19
CASRPDRDNQPQHF
>TRBJ1-5|TRBV11-2
CASSLGVLGGNQPQHF
>TRBJ2-5|TRBV28
CAAGLAGGSGGETQYF
>TRBJ2-3|TRBV6-2/TRBV6-3
CASSPDRITDTQYF